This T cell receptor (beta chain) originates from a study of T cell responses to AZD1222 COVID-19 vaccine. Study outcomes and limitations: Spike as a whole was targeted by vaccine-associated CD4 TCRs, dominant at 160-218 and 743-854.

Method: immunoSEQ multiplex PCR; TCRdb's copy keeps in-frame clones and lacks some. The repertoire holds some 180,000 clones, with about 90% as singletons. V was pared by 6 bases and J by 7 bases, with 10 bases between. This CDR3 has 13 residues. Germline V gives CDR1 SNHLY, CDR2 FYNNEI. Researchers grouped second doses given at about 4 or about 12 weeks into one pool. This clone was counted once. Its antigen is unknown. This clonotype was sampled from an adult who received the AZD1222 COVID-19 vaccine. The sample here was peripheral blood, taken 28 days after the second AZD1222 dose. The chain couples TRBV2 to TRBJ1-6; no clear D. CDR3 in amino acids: CASRRKLNSPLHF. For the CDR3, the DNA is TGTGCCAGCAGGCGAAAATTGAATTCACCCCTCCACTTT.